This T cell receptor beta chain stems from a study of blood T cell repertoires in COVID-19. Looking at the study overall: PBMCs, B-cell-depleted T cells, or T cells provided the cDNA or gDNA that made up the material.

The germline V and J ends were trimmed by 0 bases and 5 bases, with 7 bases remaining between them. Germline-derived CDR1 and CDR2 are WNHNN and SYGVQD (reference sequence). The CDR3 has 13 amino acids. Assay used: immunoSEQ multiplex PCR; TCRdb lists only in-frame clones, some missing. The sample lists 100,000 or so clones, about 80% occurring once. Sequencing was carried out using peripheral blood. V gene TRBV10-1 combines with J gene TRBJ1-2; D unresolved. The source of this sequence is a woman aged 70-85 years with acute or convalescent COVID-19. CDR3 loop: CASSESYSYGYTF. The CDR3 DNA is TGCGCCAGCAGTGAGTCGTACAGTTATGGCTACACCTTC.